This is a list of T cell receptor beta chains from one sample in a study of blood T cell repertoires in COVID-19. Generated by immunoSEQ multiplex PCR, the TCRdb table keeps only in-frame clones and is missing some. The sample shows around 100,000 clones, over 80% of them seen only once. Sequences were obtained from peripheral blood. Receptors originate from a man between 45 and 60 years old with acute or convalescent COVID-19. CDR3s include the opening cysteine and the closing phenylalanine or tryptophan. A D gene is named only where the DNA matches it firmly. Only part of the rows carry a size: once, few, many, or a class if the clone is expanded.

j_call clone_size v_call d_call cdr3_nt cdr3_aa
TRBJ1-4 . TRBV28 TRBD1 TGTGCCAGCATACCGACAGGGGGTGGGGAAAAACTGTTTTTT CASIPTGGGEKLFF
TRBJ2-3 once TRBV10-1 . TGCGCCAGCAGTCGACTGCGCACAGATACGCAGTATTTT CASSRLRTDTQYF
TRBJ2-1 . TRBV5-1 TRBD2 TGCGCCAGCAGCCCCGGTGGTAGCGGGGGATACAATGAGCAGTTCTTC CASSPGGSGGYNEQFF
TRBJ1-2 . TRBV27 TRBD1 TGTGCCAGCAGTTCAAACCCCATGGACAGGGATAACTATGGCTACACCTTC CASSSNPMDRDNYGYTF
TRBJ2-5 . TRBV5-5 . TGTGCCAGCAGCTTAGAGGAGACCCAGTACTTC CASSLEETQYF
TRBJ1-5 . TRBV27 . TGTGCCAGCAGTTTCGGGGTCAATCAGCCCCAGCATTTT CASSFGVNQPQHF
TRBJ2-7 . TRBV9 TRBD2 TGTGCCAGCAGCGTAGGTACTAGCGGCGAGCAGTACTTC CASSVGTSGEQYF
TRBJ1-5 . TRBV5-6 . TGTGCCAGCAGCTTGGCTTTGGGAGGTAGCAATCAGCCCCAGCATTTT CASSLALGGSNQPQHF
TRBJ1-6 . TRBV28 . TGTGCCAGCAGTTTTTCCAGGGCAGGTTCACCCCTCCACTTT CASSFSRAGSPLHF
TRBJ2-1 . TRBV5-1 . TGCGCCAGCAGCGCCCAGGGACTCCAGAATGAGCAGTTCTTC CASSAQGLQNEQFF
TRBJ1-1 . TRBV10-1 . TGCGCCAGCAGTGAAAGGACGCGGGGGACTGAAGCTTTCTTT CASSERTRGTEAFF
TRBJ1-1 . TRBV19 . TGTGCCAGTAATAGCGGGGGGACTGAAGCTTTCTTT CASNSGGTEAFF
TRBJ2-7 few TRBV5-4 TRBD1 TGTGCCAGCAGCTTGGCCCCGGCAGGGGGCCCCTACGAGCAGTACTTC CASSLAPAGGPYEQYF
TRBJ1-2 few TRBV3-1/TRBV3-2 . TGTGCCAGCAGCCAAGATGGGCTAGGGCGAGGGCGGGCCCATGGCTACACCTTC CASSQDGLGRGRAHGYTF
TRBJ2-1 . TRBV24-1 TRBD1 TGTGCCACCAGTGATTTTACAGGGGTGGGTGAGCAGTTCTTC CATSDFTGVGEQFF
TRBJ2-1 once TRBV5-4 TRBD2 TGTGCCAGCAGCGCGACTAGCGGCAATGAGCAGTTCTTC CASSATSGNEQFF
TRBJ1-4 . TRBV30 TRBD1 TGTGCCTGGAGTACAGGGACAGGGGGGGATGAAAAACTGTTTTTT CAWSTGTGGDEKLFF
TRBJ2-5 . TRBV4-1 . TGCGCCAGCAGCCAAGTGGGAGTGGGAGAGACCCAGTACTTC CASSQVGVGETQYF
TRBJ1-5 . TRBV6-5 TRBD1 TGTGCCAGCAGTTCAACAGGGGGCAATCAGCCCCAGCATTTT CASSSTGGNQPQHF
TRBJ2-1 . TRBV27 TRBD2 TGTGCCAGCAGTTTCCTAGCGGGAGGAGTGACTGAGCAGTTCTTC CASSFLAGGVTEQFF
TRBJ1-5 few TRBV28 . TGTGCCAGCAGCCATCGAGACAGGAGAAATCAGCCCCAGCATTTT CASSHRDRRNQPQHF
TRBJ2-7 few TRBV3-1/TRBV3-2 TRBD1 TGTGCCAGCAGCCACGCCGGGACAGGGGTCGAGCAGTACTTC CASSHAGTGVEQYF
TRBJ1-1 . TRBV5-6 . TGTGCCAGCAGCTTCAGGGGTTCCGGGACTGAAGCTTTCTTT CASSFRGSGTEAFF
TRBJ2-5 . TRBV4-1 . TGCGCCAGCAGCACCGGAGGTCGAGAGACCCAGTACTTC CASSTGGRETQYF
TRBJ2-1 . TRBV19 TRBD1 TGTGCCAGTAGTATTGCCCCGGGACAGGGGTTGAACAATGAGCAGTTCTTC CASSIAPGQGLNNEQFF
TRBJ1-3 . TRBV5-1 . TGCGCCAGCAGCCTCCGGGAGAGCTCTGGAAACACCATATATTTT CASSLRESSGNTIYF
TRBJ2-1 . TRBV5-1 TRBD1 TGCGCCAGCAGCGCCGGGACAGGGGGCTTGAATGAGCAGTTCTTC CASSAGTGGLNEQFF
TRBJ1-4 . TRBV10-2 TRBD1 TGCGCCAGCAGCGGGGGACAGGGGAATGAAAAACTGTTTTTT CASSGGQGNEKLFF
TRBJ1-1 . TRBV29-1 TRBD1 TGCAGCGGTGACAGGGGTAATACTGAAGCTTTCTTT CSGDRGNTEAFF
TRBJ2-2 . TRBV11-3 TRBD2 TGTGCCAGCAGCCCTGCCGGGGGGTCGAACACCGGGGAGCTGTTTTTT CASSPAGGSNTGELFF
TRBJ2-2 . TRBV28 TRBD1 TGTGCCAGTAGGACAGGCGGGCGTTCGAACACCGGGGAGCTGTTTTTT CASRTGGRSNTGELFF
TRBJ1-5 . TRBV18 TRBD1 TGTGCCAGCTCACCAACGACAGGGGGCAATCAGCCCCAGCATTTT CASSPTTGGNQPQHF
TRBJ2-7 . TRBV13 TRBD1 TGTGCCAGCAGCGCCGGGACAGGGGATTACCACGAGCAGTACTTC CASSAGTGDYHEQYF
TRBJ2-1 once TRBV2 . TGTGCCAGCAGTCCAGGAGGCAATGAGCAGTTCTTC CASSPGGNEQFF
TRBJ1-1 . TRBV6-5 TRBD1 TGTGCCAGCAGTAGACAGGGTCCGAACACTGAAGCTTTCTTT CASSRQGPNTEAFF
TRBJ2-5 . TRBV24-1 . TGTGCCACCGGTGAACCCCGGACTGTGACCCAGTACTTC CATGEPRTVTQYF
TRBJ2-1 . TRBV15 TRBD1 TGTGCCACCAGCAGAGCCGGGACAGGGGACAATGAGCAGTTCTTC CATSRAGTGDNEQFF
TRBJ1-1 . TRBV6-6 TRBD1 TGTGCCAGCAGTTATAGTCGACAGGGGAACACTGAAGCTTTCTTT CASSYSRQGNTEAFF
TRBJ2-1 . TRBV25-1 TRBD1 TGTGCCAGCAGTGAATCCGGGACAGGGCTATCCAATGAGCAGTTCTTC CASSESGTGLSNEQFF
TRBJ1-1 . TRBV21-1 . TGTGCCAGCAGCCCCCCGACAGGGATGAACACTGAAGCTTTCTTT CASSPPTGMNTEAFF
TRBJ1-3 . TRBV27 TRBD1 TGTGCCAGCAGTTTGTCCGGGACAGGGGTGCACACCATATATTTT CASSLSGTGVHTIYF
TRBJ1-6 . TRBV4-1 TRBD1 TGCGCCAGCAGCCCCGGACAGGGAGAGTCACCCCTCCACTTT CASSPGQGESPLHF
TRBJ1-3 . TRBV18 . TGTGCCAGCTCATCACTTCCGACGGAGTCTGGAAACACCATATATTTT CASSSLPTESGNTIYF
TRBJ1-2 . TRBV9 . TGTGCCAGCAGCGTAGCCCCGACAGGCACCTATGGCTACACCTTC CASSVAPTGTYGYTF
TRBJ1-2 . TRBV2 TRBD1 TGTGCCAGCAACAGGGGGGCCGAATATGGCTACACCTTC CASNRGAEYGYTF
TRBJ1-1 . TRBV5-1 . TGCGCCAGCAGCTTGTTCTTTAACACTGAAGCTTTCTTT CASSLFFNTEAFF
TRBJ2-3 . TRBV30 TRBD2 TGTGCCTGGAGTGTAGCGGGAGGGCCGGGTGGCCCAGATACGCAGTATTTT CAWSVAGGPGGPDTQYF
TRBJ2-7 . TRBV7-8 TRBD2 TGTGCCAGCAGCTTAGGACTAGCGGACTCCTACGAGCAGTACTTC CASSLGLADSYEQYF
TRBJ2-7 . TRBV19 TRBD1 TGTGCCAGTAGTGGCCGACAGGGGGCCGTCTACGAGCAGTACTTC CASSGRQGAVYEQYF
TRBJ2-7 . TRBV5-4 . TGTGCCAGCAGCTTGGGACAGAGCTACGAGCAGTACTTC CASSLGQSYEQYF
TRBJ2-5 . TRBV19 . TGTGCCAGTAGTAGGGGGGACTTACAAGAGACCCAGTACTTC CASSRGDLQETQYF
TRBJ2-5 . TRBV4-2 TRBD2 TGTGCCAGCAGCCAAGGACTAGCGGGGGGGCAAGAGACCCAGTACTTC CASSQGLAGGQETQYF